What follows describes a single T cell receptor beta chain. Germline CDR1 is SSHAT and CDR2 is FNYEAQ (reference sequence). The CDR3 is made up of 14 amino acids. Trimming stripped 5 bases from V and 0 bases from J, with 11 bases between. The data derive from a study of blood T cells in healthy people across ages. Extractions gave at least 5 micrograms of total RNA per sample. Next came a second PCR, run for 7 to 11 cycles, which used a sample-barcoded 5' primer along with a J-beta primer mix. Researchers report that a template-switch adaptor with 12 random nucleotides tagged each cDNA molecule. From the 5' RACE reads, TCRdb called clonotypes with MiXCR, one entry per CDR3 protein. The top ten clones hold over 3.5% of a sample with a few hundred thousand distinct CDR3 sequences, about 25% of them seen once. These same records also appear under a second study, on T cells of mothers and their children. That source notes: Thymic selection, a shaping force on TCR recombination output, acts similarly in related and unrelated pairs.

The gene calls are TRBV7-7 and TRBJ2-7; possible D gene TRBD1, 6 bases. This TCR came from a boy aged 2-9 years in good health. The source material was blood. The CDR3 DNA is TGTGCCAGCAGCCCAGGGGTGAGCTCCTACGAGCAGTACTTC. The encoded protein is CASSPGVSSYEQYF. The entire variable domain, with the rest obtained from reference TRBV7-7 and TRBJ2-7, is as follows: GAGVSQSPRYKVTKRGQDVTLRCDPISSHATLYWYQQALGQGPEFLTYFNYEAQPDKSGLPSDRFSAERPEGSISTLTIQRTEQRDSAMYRCASSPGVSSYEQYFGPGTRLTVT.